One and the same sample provided the 15 T cell receptor beta chains below, sequenced in a study of control samples from healthy donors and cancer patients. Repertoires were generated with immunoSEQ multiplex PCR, while TCRdb's copy carries only in-frame clones and drops some. The data show tens of thousands of clones, nearly 96% seen once. The sample consisted of blood. The origin of the receptors is a woman under 40 in good health.

V is TRBV18 and J is TRBJ1-5; tentatively, D is TRBD1 (5 bases). The V end lost 3 bases, the J end lost 9 bases, and 21 bases lay between the germline ends. CDR1 is KGHSH, CDR2 LQKENI, per germline. This CDR3 has 16 residues. The CDR3 DNA sequence: TGTGCCAGCTCACCTGTTGCGGGACCCCAAATCGGGCCCCAGCATTTT. Residues: CASSPVAGPQIGPQHF.

The V gene is TRBV28, the J gene TRBJ1-2; D is possibly TRBD1 (6 bases). The germline CDR1 and CDR2 sequences are MDHEN and SYDVKM. The length of the CDR3 is 14 residues. V was trimmed by 6 bases and J by 5 bases, leaving 16 bases between them. DNA of the CDR3: TGTGCCAGCAGAACAGGGCGTTGGGCTTATGGCTACACCTTC. The encoded protein is CASRTGRWAYGYTF.

The chain joins TRBV5-6 to TRBJ2-7; 7 bases fit TRBD1. This CDR3 contains 14 residues. In germline, CDR1 is SGHDT, CDR2 YYEEEE. J gave up 2 bases and V 0 bases, and 2 bases lay outside the gene matches. CDR3 sequence (DNA): TGTGCCAGCAGCTTGGTGGGACAGACCTACGAGCAGTACTTC. This gives the protein CASSLVGQTYEQYF.

CDR3 bases: TGCGCCAGCGGTCAAGGGGGGATAGATACGCAGTATTTT. As protein: CASGQGGIDTQYF. The chain links TRBV10-2 to TRBJ2-3; possibly TRBD1 or TRBD2 for D (6 bases each). Germline V CDR1 and CDR2: WSHSY, SAAADI. V gave up 8 bases and J gave up 5 bases, with 14 bases separating them. This CDR3 contains 13 residues.

The chain uses TRBV12-3 or TRBV12-4 and TRBJ2-7; the D is unclear. CDR3 length: 12 amino acids. V was cut by 5 bases and J by 4 bases, with 9 bases left in between. CDR3 nucleotide sequence: TGTGCCAGCAGTGGCAACGTATACGAGCAGTACTTC. Amino acid sequence: CASSGNVYEQYF.

V is TRBV19 and J is TRBJ2-7; 10 nucleotides align to TRBD2. CDR1 LNHDA and CDR2 SQIVND come from the germline V gene (reference sequence). Unmatched junction bases numbered 8, after V lost 6 bases and J lost 3 bases. This CDR3 has 15 amino acids. Here the CDR3 DNA reads TGTGCCAGTAGCCAAAGCGGGAGGGGAAACTACGAGCAGTACTTC. This translates into CASSQSGRGNYEQYF. Looking up the rest from reference TRBV19 and TRBJ2-7 gives the full variable domain: DGGITQSPKYLFRKEGQNVTLSCEQNLNHDAMYWYRQDPGQGLRLIYYSQIVNDFQKGDIAEGYSVSREKKESFPLTVTSAQKNPTAFYLCASSQSGRGNYEQYFGPGTRLTVT.

The chain has TRBV5-1 and TRBJ1-4, with TRBD1 matching over 7 bases. Germline loops: CDR1 SGHRS, CDR2 YFSETQ. V lost 4 bases, J lost 4 bases, and 7 bases stayed unmatched. The CDR3 spans 15 residues. CDR3 sequence (DNA): TGCGCCAGCAGCCCCACCGGGACAGTTAATGAAAAACTGTTTTTT. This translates into CASSPTGTVNEKLFF.

CDR3 DNA: TGTGCCAGCAGCCAAGGTGCGACTAGCGGTTTAGGGCAGTACTTC. Residues: CASSQGATSGLGQYF. The V call is TRBV3-1 (or the pseudogene TRBV3-2), the J call TRBJ2-7; TRBD2 matches 9 bases. CDR3 length: 15 residues. V dropped 1 base and J dropped 9; count of bases not matched to a gene: 10. Germline V CDR1 and CDR2: LGHDT, YNNKEL (reference sequence).

The chain couples TRBV4-1 to TRBJ1-4; the D is unclear. The CDR3 runs to 13 residues. The germline V gene has CDR1 MGHRA and CDR2 YSYEKL. The V and J ends lost 3 bases and 7 bases respectively, with 9 bases between them. CDR3 region: CASSQGLREKLFF. CDR3 DNA: TGCGCCAGCAGCCAGGGCCTTCGTGAAAAACTGTTTTTT.

Written as DNA, the CDR3 is TGTGCCAGCAGTGCCCGGGACAGGGGTTACGAGCAGTACTTC. It yields the protein CASSARDRGYEQYF. V usage is TRBV27 and J usage is TRBJ2-7; 10 bases line up with TRBD1. After removal of 5 bases from V and 4 bases from J, the junction contained 5 bases not matched to a gene. Germline V gene data show CDR1 as MNHEY and CDR2 as SMNVEV (reference sequence). The CDR3 runs 14 residues.

This clone was counted a single time. The V gene is TRBV28, the J gene TRBJ2-3; 8 bases are shared with TRBD2. The CDR3 runs to 15 residues. The trim removed 8 bases at V and 4 bases at J, leaving 11 bases unmatched. The germline V gene has CDR1 MDHEN and CDR2 SYDVKM. The DNA of the CDR3 is TGTGCCAGCCTACCTGGGAGCGGGAGCGCAGATACGCAGTATTTT. Its protein is CASLPGSGSADTQYF.

The chain is built from TRBV30 and TRBJ2-1; TRBD2 matches at 13 bases. The CDR3 spans 15 residues. Trimming at V came to 8 bases and at J to 6 bases, leaving 10 bases not matched to a gene. Germline V gene sequence: CDR1 GTSNPN, CDR2 SVGIG (reference sequence). The CDR3 DNA sequence: TGTGCCGGCCAACGGGGACTAGCGGGAAGCAATGAGCAGTTCTTC. Translated: CAGQRGLAGSNEQFF.

This clone was detected once. The chain combines TRBV6-2 or TRBV6-3 with TRBJ1-6, with 9 bases aligning to TRBD1. This CDR3 contains 16 residues. Germline V lookup: CDR1 MNHEY, CDR2 SVGEGT. V shed 0 bases, J shed 10 bases, and the junction held 7 bases outside the gene matches. The CDR3 protein is CASSYSRTGAMSPLHF. CDR3 coding DNA: TGTGCCAGCAGTTACTCAAGGACAGGGGCGATGTCACCCCTCCACTTT.

J is TRBJ1-2 and V is TRBV28; the match to TRBD1 covers 9 bases. In germline, CDR1 is MDHEN, CDR2 SYDVKM. This CDR3 contains 15 residues. The junction had 9 bases not matched to a gene; V was cut back by 7 bases and J by 3 bases. The CDR3: CASTEPDRGDYGYTF. Written as DNA, the CDR3 is TGTGCCAGCACCGAACCGGACAGGGGTGACTATGGCTACACCTTC.

J is TRBJ2-5 and V is TRBV27, with D perhaps TRBD1 or TRBD2 (5 bases each). Germline loops: CDR1 MNHEY, CDR2 SMNVEV (reference sequence). CDR3 size: 15 residues. Trimming stripped 0 bases from V and 6 bases from J, with 14 bases between. CDR3: CASSLSMGESQTQYF. DNA of the CDR3: TGTGCCAGCAGTTTATCGATGGGGGAGTCGCAGACCCAGTACTTC.